This is a list of T cell receptor beta chains from one sample in a study of T cell changes during pregnancy in multiple sclerosis. Assay: immunoSEQ multiplex PCR; the TCRdb copy retains only in-frame clones and omits some. The sample carries about 40,000 clones, roughly nine tenths recorded once. Material: CD4+ T cells from peripheral blood mononuclear cells, obtained in the third trimester of pregnancy. These receptors all stem from a female donor in good health, enrolled as a control in a pregnancy study. CDR3s include the opening cysteine and the closing phenylalanine or tryptophan. A D gene is named only where the DNA matches it firmly. Size is stated for part of the rows, as once, few or many counts, or as a class when the clone is expanded.

-	TRBD1	TRBV7-8	TRBJ2-5	CASSRTWTGGQETQYF	TGTGCCAGCAGCCGCACCTGGACAGGGGGACAAGAGACCCAGTACTTC
-	TRBD1	TRBV6-6	TRBJ1-5	CASSPGQGNQPQHF	TGTGCCAGCAGCCCGGGACAGGGCAATCAGCCCCAGCATTTT
-	TRBD1	TRBV2	TRBJ2-7	CASSVGDRGLEQYF	TGTGCCAGCAGTGTGGGGGACAGGGGGCTCGAGCAGTACTTC
-	-	TRBV7-9	TRBJ1-1	CASSLGRRDSDTEAFF	TGTGCCAGCAGCTTAGGGAGACGGGATTCGGACACTGAAGCTTTCTTT
-	-	TRBV6-5	TRBJ1-6	CASSTQGQSPLHF	TGTGCCAGCAGTACGCAGGGCCAATCACCCCTCCACTTT
-	-	TRBV2	TRBJ2-7	CASSQELTYEQYF	TGTGCCAGCAGTCAGGAACTTACCTACGAGCAGTACTTC
-	-	TRBV5-1	TRBJ2-5	CASSLFAGASVGYQETQYF	TGCGCCAGCAGCTTGTTCGCAGGGGCGTCGGTAGGGTACCAAGAGACCCAGTACTTC
-	TRBD2	TRBV7-2	TRBJ2-1	CASSLGGGTYNEQFF	TGTGCCAGCAGCTTAGGGGGGGGGACGTACAATGAGCAGTTCTTC
-	TRBD2	TRBV7-2	TRBJ2-1	CASSFGSGGYNEQFF	TGTGCCAGCAGCTTTGGTAGCGGGGGATACAATGAGCAGTTCTTC
-	-	TRBV11-2	TRBJ1-2	CASSPGRTPGYGYTF	TGTGCCAGCAGCCCCGGACGGACTCCTGGCTATGGCTACACCTTC
once	-	TRBV28	TRBJ2-3	CASSRSRAGSTDTQYF	TGTGCCAGCAGTCGATCCCGGGCAGGGAGCACAGATACGCAGTATTTT
-	-	TRBV12-2	TRBJ2-1	CASAPGSGRGCYNEQFF	TGTGCAAGTGCCCCGGGTAGCGGGAGGGGATGTTACAATGAGCAGTTCTTC
-	-	TRBV15	TRBJ1-5	CATSREHNQPQHF	TGTGCCACCAGCAGAGAACACAATCAGCCCCAGCATTTT
-	-	TRBV6-4	TRBJ1-5	CASSEGPGQPQHF	TGTGCCAGCAGTGAGGGTCCCGGGCAGCCCCAGCATTTT
once	-	TRBV14	TRBJ2-7	CASSLRLAASYEQYF	TGTGCCAGCAGCCTCCGTTTGGCGGCGAGTTACGAGCAGTACTTC
-	-	TRBV6-1	TRBJ2-3	CASSGSTWRTDTQYF	TGTGCCAGCAGTGGGTCGACTTGGAGGACAGATACGCAGTATTTT
-	-	TRBV11-2	TRBJ2-1	CASSRDSYNEQFF	TGTGCCAGCAGCCGCGACAGCTACAATGAGCAGTTCTTC
-	-	TRBV6-5	TRBJ1-2	CASSSGTTVRGPYTF	TGTGCCAGCAGTTCCGGAACCACAGTGCGTGGTCCCTACACCTTC
-	-	TRBV5-1	TRBJ2-7	CASSPGHNYEQYF	TGCGCCAGCAGCCCTGGACACAACTACGAGCAGTACTTC
once	TRBD1	TRBV6-6	TRBJ2-7	CASSRDSLYEQYF	TGTGCCAGCAGTCGGGACAGCTTATACGAGCAGTACTTC
-	-	TRBV11-2	TRBJ2-7	CASSLNGLGTYEQYF	TGTGCCAGCAGCTTGAACGGTCTAGGAACCTACGAGCAGTACTTC